This T cell receptor beta chain was recovered during a study of blood T cell repertoires in COVID-19. The table came from immunoSEQ multiplex PCR; TCRdb's copy has only in-frame clones and leaves some out. The table has about 94,000 clones, roughly 80% seen once. The source of this sequence is a human donor in a cohort sampled during active COVID-19. The sequenced sample consisted of peripheral blood.

In nucleotides, the CDR3 is TGTGCCAGCAGTTTACTCTACGAGCAGTACTTC. It translates to CASSLLYEQYF. The chain carries TRBV6-5 and TRBJ2-7; no clear D. V lost 4 bases and J lost 3, with 4 bases in between. This CDR3 spans 11 amino acids. The germline gives CDR1 MNHEY, CDR2 SVGAGI.